The 8 T cell receptor beta chains presented below share a single source sample, sequenced in a study of blood T cell repertoires in COVID-19. Produced via immunoSEQ multiplex PCR; TCRdb's table is partial and in-frame only. The sample gives fewer than 100,000 clones, 80% of which show up once; 10% is in the top ten. Sequenced material: peripheral blood. The receptor set was obtained from a woman between 70 and 85 years old with acute or convalescent COVID-19.

The genes are TRBV9 and TRBJ2-1; TRBD2 matches 12 bases. Germline trimming cut 5 bases from V and 7 bases from J; bases unmatched to any gene: 10. In germline, CDR1 is SGDLS, CDR2 YYNGEE. The CDR3 runs 16 residues. CDR3 sequence: CASSSTSGGNWNEQFF. The CDR3 DNA follows: TGTGCCAGCAGTTCCACTAGCGGGGGGAACTGGAATGAGCAGTTCTTC.

This rearrangement joins TRBV7-9 to TRBJ1-5; the D gene is possibly TRBD1 (6 bases). Trimming removed 5 bases at V and 6 bases at J, with 14 bases between. CDR3 size: 14 residues. Germline V gene data show CDR1 as SEHNR and CDR2 as FQNEAQ (reference sequence). This CDR3 is CASSAQGTSQPQHF. CDR3 nucleotide sequence: TGTGCCAGCAGCGCACAGGGTACTAGTCAGCCCCAGCATTTT.

In its sample, this clone was seen once. The CDR3 nucleotides are TGTGCCAGCAGTGCACAGGGGGGAATGTATGAAAAACTGTTTTTT. This encodes CASSAQGGMYEKLFF. The gene calls are TRBV2 and TRBJ1-4, with 8 nucleotides matching TRBD1. The CDR3 is made up of 15 amino acids. Germline loops: CDR1 SNHLY, CDR2 FYNNEI. J gave up 6 bases and V 4 bases, and 7 bases lay outside the gene matches.

The chain uses TRBV7-2 and TRBJ1-5; 7 nucleotides line up with TRBD1. V lost 1 base, J lost 7 bases, and 4 bases stayed unmatched. This CDR3 region has 14 residues. Germline V gene lookup returns CDR1 SGHTA and CDR2 FQGNSA. The CDR3 spells CASSLGGRGQPQHF. Written as DNA, the CDR3 is TGTGCCAGCAGCTTAGGAGGCAGGGGGCAGCCCCAGCATTTT. The full variable domain, its missing parts supplied by reference TRBV7-2 and TRBJ1-5, is GAGVSQSPSNKVTEKGKDVELRCDPISGHTALYWYRQSLGQGLEFLIYFQGNSAPDKSGLPSDRFSAERTGGSVSTLTIQRTQQEDSAVYLCASSLGGRGQPQHFGDGTRLSIL.

This clone was found a few times. This chain connects TRBV5-1 to TRBJ2-7; D call uncertain. The germline V and J ends were trimmed by 5 bases and 2 bases, with 20 bases remaining between them. The CDR3 sequence is 16 residues long. Germline V gene lookup returns CDR1 SGHRS and CDR2 YFSETQ. CDR3 coding DNA: TGCGCCAGCAGTTCAACCACCGCAGGAAGAACCTACGAGCAGTACTTC. Its translation is CASSSTTAGRTYEQYF.

V usage is TRBV5-4 and J usage is TRBJ1-1; D may be TRBD1 (6 bases). The ends were cut back, 0 bases at V and 6 bases at J, with 12 bases in the middle. There are 14 residues in the CDR3. In germline, CDR1 is SGHNT, CDR2 YYREEE (reference sequence). In nucleotides, the CDR3 is TGTGCCAGCAGCTTGGTCACAGGGAGAGCTGAAGCTTTCTTT. Protein: CASSLVTGRAEAFF.

This rearrangement joins TRBV7-2 to TRBJ1-6; unclear D gene. Germline CDR1 and CDR2: SGHTA and FQGNSA. The germline V and J ends were trimmed by 6 bases and 8 bases, with 17 bases remaining between them. The CDR3 consists of 15 residues. For the CDR3, the DNA is TGTGCCAGCAGTCAGGCGATGGGGAGGGATTCACCCCTCCACTTT. It specifies CASSQAMGRDSPLHF.

The rearrangement links TRBV28 to TRBJ2-7; 7 bases map to TRBD1. V lost 2 bases, J lost 3 bases, and 4 bases stayed unmatched. This CDR3 region has 14 residues. The V gene's germline CDR1 is MDHEN and CDR2 SYDVKM. The CDR3 sequence is CASSLSDRDYEQYF. CDR3 DNA sequence: TGTGCCAGCAGTTTAAGCGACAGGGACTACGAGCAGTACTTC.